One sample yielded the 11 T cell receptor beta chains listed below, sequenced in a study of blood T cell repertoires in COVID-19. Data came from immunoSEQ multiplex PCR; TCRdb stores just in-frame clones and leaves some out. The table lists about 130,000 clones, approximately 84% of them singletons. Specimen: peripheral blood. The receptors were sampled from a man between 65 and 79 years old with acute or convalescent COVID-19.

The V call is TRBV7-9, the J call TRBJ1-2; 9 nucleotides agree with TRBD1. Per the germline V gene, CDR1 is SEHNR and CDR2 is FQNEAQ (reference sequence). J gave up 8 bases and V 5 bases, and 15 bases lay outside the gene matches. This CDR3 has 16 residues. The CDR3 DNA sequence: TGTGCCAGCAGCGAAGGGACAGGGATCCGTAAAGGAGGCTACACCTTC. Encoded protein: CASSEGTGIRKGGYTF.

V and J are TRBV4-2 and TRBJ2-3, with 10 positions matching TRBD1. The J segment lost 0 bases and the V segment lost 4 bases, leaving 10 bases of the junction unmatched. This CDR3 has 18 residues. Germline V gene lookup returns CDR1 LGHNA and CDR2 YNFKEQ. This CDR3 reads CASSLGQGGYSSTDTQYF. Here the CDR3 DNA reads TGTGCCAGCAGCCTAGGACAGGGGGGGTATTCTAGCACAGATACGCAGTATTTT.

V usage is TRBV5-6 and J usage is TRBJ2-3, with 10 bases that match TRBD2. CDR1 and CDR2 (germline): SGHDT, YYEEEE. The CDR3 totals 17 residues. Germline trimming cut 4 bases from V and 4 bases from J; bases unmatched to any gene: 12. The CDR3 protein is CASSPPRAAGGSDTQYF. CDR3 sequence (DNA): TGTGCCAGCAGCCCGCCTCGGGCAGCGGGGGGGTCAGATACGCAGTATTTT.

The rearrangement uses TRBV19 and TRBJ1-1; a possible D gene is TRBD1 (6 bases). Germline CDR1 reads LNHDA; CDR2 reads SQIVND (reference sequence). This CDR3 contains 14 residues. Between the trimmed V and J ends, which lost 7 bases and 2 bases, there was a span of 14 bases. The CDR3 here is CASNDDRLNTEAFF. The CDR3 nucleotides read TGTGCCAGTAATGATGACAGGTTAAACACTGAAGCTTTCTTT.

The chain uses TRBV20-1 and TRBJ2-5, with D unclear. From germline, CDR1 is DFQATT and CDR2 SNEGSKA (reference sequence). The germline V and J ends were trimmed by 3 bases and 5 bases, with 10 bases remaining between them. This CDR3 region has 12 residues. The CDR3 is CSASLGWETQYF. The CDR3 nucleotides read TGCAGTGCTAGTCTGGGCTGGGAGACCCAGTACTTC.

This clone was seen more than once but under ten times. The chain has TRBV24-1 and TRBJ2-5, with D possibly being TRBD2 (7 bases). From germline, CDR1 is KGHDR and CDR2 SFDVKD. This CDR3 region has 16 residues. The germline V and J ends were trimmed by 5 bases and 5 bases, with 20 bases remaining between them. The chain's CDR3 is CATSADMGGAFETQYF. In nucleotides, the CDR3 is TGTGCCACCAGTGCTGATATGGGGGGGGCCTTCGAGACCCAGTACTTC.

The gene calls are TRBV27 and TRBJ1-6; D is perhaps TRBD1 (5 bases). The CDR3 is made up of 16 amino acids. V shed 3 bases and J shed 5 bases, with 14 bases lying between them. Germline V gene lookup returns CDR1 MNHEY and CDR2 SMNVEV (reference sequence). This chain's CDR3 is CASSFGAGGNNSPLHF. CDR3 DNA: TGTGCCAGCAGTTTTGGGGCCGGCGGAAATAATTCACCCCTCCACTTT.

The rearrangement links TRBV2 to TRBJ1-3; 9 nucleotides line up with TRBD1. From germline, CDR1 is SNHLY and CDR2 FYNNEI. The CDR3 loop spans 16 amino acids. Unmatched junction bases numbered 5, after V lost 5 bases and J lost 0 bases. The CDR3 here is CASSQDRGHSGNTIYF. The CDR3 DNA reads as TGTGCCAGCAGTCAGGACAGGGGCCACTCTGGAAACACCATATATTTT.

The chain couples TRBV19 to TRBJ1-2; D possibly corresponds to TRBD1 (5 bases). The CDR3 extends over 14 amino acids. Germline V gene data show CDR1 as LNHDA and CDR2 as SQIVND (reference sequence). V was trimmed by 7 bases and J by 4 bases, leaving 16 bases between them. In DNA form, the CDR3 reads TGTGCCAGTAACCCTACCCAGGGTTCCTATGGCTACACCTTC. Its protein product is CASNPTQGSYGYTF.

The chain uses TRBV7-9 and TRBJ1-2; the D is unclear. The CDR3 is 12 amino acids. Germline V gives CDR1 SEHNR, CDR2 FQNEAQ (reference sequence). V gave up 4 bases and J gave up 3 bases, with 6 bases separating them. The CDR3 DNA reads as TGTGCCAGCAGCTCAGTTCACTATGGCTACACCTTC. Its translation is CASSSVHYGYTF.

The chain is built from TRBV19 and TRBJ1-2; 9 positions agree with TRBD1. CDR3 size: 13 residues. Germline CDR1 is LNHDA and CDR2 is SQIVND (reference sequence). The trim removed 6 bases at V and 6 bases at J, leaving 5 bases unmatched. The CDR3 coding sequence is TGTGCCAGTAGGGACAGGGGAACTAATGGCTACACCTTC. This encodes CASRDRGTNGYTF.